These 26 T cell receptor beta chains originate from one sample sequenced in a study of cytomegalovirus exposure and HLA in healthy donors (dated by TCRdb to the late 2010s). Receptor libraries were prepared by the immunoSEQ multiplex PCR assay. For the multiplex PCR, a mixture combining 60 forward primers for TCR Vbeta segments and 13 reverse primers for TCR Jbeta segments was used. In its TCRdb copy, this immuneACCESS table keeps in-frame sequences only and misses some clones. Where compared with another copy, unresolved V genes explain less than half of these, and the others have no known cause. For this sample there are 200,000 to 250,000 clones; about 80% appear just once. The ten largest clones take up under 2% of the sample. The specimen was PBMCs. These receptors were obtained from a man aged 18-30 years in good health and CMV-seronegative.

The chain links TRBV11-3 to TRBJ2-7; 8 bases map to TRBD1. The J segment lost 4 bases and the V segment lost 4 bases, leaving 9 bases of the junction unmatched. Germline V gene data show CDR1 as SGHNT and CDR2 as YENEEA. The CDR3 runs to 15 residues. CDR3 region: CASSSRGQGIYEQYF. The CDR3 DNA reads as TGTGCCAGCAGCTCACGTGGACAGGGTATTTACGAGCAGTACTTC. Variable domain in full (rest from reference TRBV11-3 and TRBJ2-7): EAGVVQSPRYKIIEKKQPVAFWCNPISGHNTLYWYLQNLGQGPELLIRYENEEAVDDSQLPKDRFSAERLKGVDSTLKIQPAELGDSAVYLCASSSRGQGIYEQYFGPGTRLTVT.

The V and J genes are TRBV18 and TRBJ2-1; D not certain. V dropped 6 bases and J dropped 4 bases, with 7 bases sitting between them. The CDR3 contains 12 residues. CDR1 and CDR2 from the germline V gene are KGHSH and LQKENI. As DNA, the CDR3 is TGTGCCAGCTCGGCGGTATACAATGAGCAGTTCTTC. Amino acids: CASSAVYNEQFF.

V is TRBV6-1 and J is TRBJ2-5, with 9 bases matching TRBD2. J was trimmed by 2 bases and V by 8 bases; bases with no gene match: 9. Germline CDR1 MNHNS, CDR2 SASEGT. The CDR3 sequence is 15 residues long. The DNA of the CDR3 is TGTGCCAGCTCATCTAGCGGGAACGAACAAGAGACCCAGTACTTC. Its translation: CASSSSGNEQETQYF.

The rearrangement joins TRBV4-2 to TRBJ2-3, with a possible D match to TRBD2 (5 bases). Germline CDR1 LGHNA, CDR2 YNFKEQ. The V gene lost 3 bases and the J gene lost 4 bases, with 20 bases spanning the gap. This CDR3 contains 17 residues. CDR3 sequence reads: CASSQIRGEGSADTQYF. CDR3 nucleotides: TGTGCCAGCAGCCAGATCCGAGGTGAAGGGAGCGCAGATACGCAGTATTTT.

The rearrangement uses TRBV30 and TRBJ2-3, with D uncertain. V lost 0 bases to trimming and J lost 4 bases, with 14 bases between them. CDR1 GTSNPN and CDR2 SVGIG come from the germline V gene (reference sequence). The CDR3 contains 15 residues. The CDR3 bases are TGTGCCTGGAGTGTGTGGAGAACCATTGCAGATACGCAGTATTTT. This encodes CAWSVWRTIADTQYF.

The gene calls are TRBV11-3 and TRBJ1-1; 7 bases match TRBD1. Trimming took 1 base from V and 10 from J; bases not matched to a gene: 6. Germline V gene sequence: CDR1 SGHNT, CDR2 YENEEA. This CDR3 is built from 13 residues. CDR3 nucleotide sequence: TGTGCCAGCAGCTTAGGAGGCGCAGGGGGAGCTTTCTTT. Protein product: CASSLGGAGGAFF.

The rearrangement uses TRBV12-5 and TRBJ2-5; TRBD1 aligns across 10 bases. Germline CDR1 reads LGHNT; CDR2 reads FRNRAP. The junction had 6 bases not matched to a gene; V was cut back by 7 bases and J by 4 bases. The CDR3 runs to 14 residues. The DNA of the CDR3 is TGTGCTAGTGCCACCGGACAGGGGGGAGAGACCCAGTACTTC. Amino acid sequence: CASATGQGGETQYF.

The V gene is TRBV6-1, the J gene TRBJ2-5; D call uncertain. The length of the CDR3 is 15 residues. Germline V lookup: CDR1 MNHNS, CDR2 SASEGT. V lost 7 bases and J lost 2, with 17 bases in between. The CDR3 loop is CASIPTTLSQETQYF. As DNA, the CDR3 is TGTGCCAGCATCCCTACTACGCTATCACAAGAGACCCAGTACTTC.

This clone was seen more than once but under ten times. This rearrangement joins TRBV4-2 to TRBJ1-6; maybe TRBD1 (6 bases). CDR1 and CDR2 (germline): LGHNA, YNFKEQ. CDR3 length: 15 amino acids. The V gene lost 0 bases and the J gene lost 9 bases, with 12 bases spanning the gap. The CDR3 sequence is CASSQDEGTTSPLHF. The CDR3 bases are TGTGCCAGCAGCCAAGACGAGGGGACAACTTCACCCCTCCACTTT.

The chain is built from TRBV30 and TRBJ2-7, with 10 bases matching TRBD1. J lost 1 base, V lost 2 bases, and 5 bases had no gene match. Germline CDR1 reads GTSNPN; CDR2 reads SVGIG (reference sequence). This CDR3 is 15 amino acids long. CDR3 sequence reads: CAWSKGQGPSYEQYF. The CDR3 DNA sequence: TGTGCCTGGAGTAAGGGACAGGGGCCTTCCTACGAGCAGTACTTC.

The chain combines TRBV5-4 with TRBJ2-3, with 12 bases fitting TRBD2. The germline V gene encodes CDR1 SGHNT and CDR2 YYREEE (reference sequence). With 6 bases clipped from V and 3 bases from J, the junction kept 2 bases outside the gene matches. The CDR3 length is 14 residues. CDR3 sequence (DNA): TGTGCCAGCACCGGACTAGCGGGAACAGATACGCAGTATTTT. It is translated as CASTGLAGTDTQYF.

This clone turned up a few times. The chain employs TRBV28 and TRBJ1-2, with 7 positions matching TRBD1. Germline V lookup: CDR1 MDHEN, CDR2 SYDVKM. V was pared by 6 bases and J by 5 bases, with 15 bases of the junction left unmatched. CDR3 length: 16 residues. In DNA, the CDR3 is TGTGCCAGCAGATCACCTACAGGGGATCGATTATATGGCTACACCTTC. It is translated as CASRSPTGDRLYGYTF.

The chain combines TRBV7-9 with TRBJ2-7, with 9 positions matching TRBD1. Germline-derived CDR1 and CDR2 are SEHNR and FQNEAQ (reference sequence). V lost 4 bases and J lost 4; bases outside the gene matches: 11. This CDR3 is built from 16 residues. Here the CDR3 DNA reads TGTGCCAGCAGCTCAACCGGGACAGGGATTGTATACGAGCAGTACTTC. It translates to CASSSTGTGIVYEQYF.

The chain uses TRBV5-1 and TRBJ1-2, with TRBD1 matching over 8 bases. J lost 7 bases, V lost 3 bases, and 8 bases had no gene match. This CDR3 is 14 amino acids long. Germline CDR1 reads SGHRS; CDR2 reads YFSETQ. The CDR3 loop reads CASSSGQEIRGYTF. The CDR3 DNA is TGCGCCAGCAGCTCGGGACAGGAGATTCGTGGCTACACCTTC.

This clone was seen only once. The chain links TRBV4-3 to TRBJ2-7, with 7 bases aligning to TRBD1. CDR3 length: 17 amino acids. Trimming took 2 bases from V and 7 from J; bases not matched to a gene: 17. Germline V gene sequence: CDR1 LGHNA, CDR2 YSLEER. CDR3 protein: CASSQPSTGTDLGEQYF. CDR3 nucleotides: TGCGCCAGCAGCCAACCCTCGACCGGGACAGACTTGGGGGAGCAGTACTTC.

The J gene is TRBJ2-5, the V gene TRBV30; 7 nucleotides line up with TRBD2. Germline values: CDR1 GTSNPN, CDR2 SVGIG (reference sequence). This CDR3 is 14 amino acids long. Losses at the gene ends were 0 bases for V and 5 bases for J; bases not matched to a gene: 6. The DNA for the CDR3 is TGTGCCTGGAGTGTGGGCGGGAGCTATGAGACCCAGTACTTC. This codes for CAWSVGGSYETQYF.

V gene TRBV7-9 combines with J gene TRBJ2-7, with 9 nucleotides matching TRBD2. The CDR3 contains 15 residues. Germline loops: CDR1 SEHNR, CDR2 FQNEAQ (reference sequence). After removal of 5 bases from V and 3 bases from J, the junction contained 8 bases not matched to a gene. The CDR3 nucleotides are TGTGCCAGCAGCGGGGGACTAGCCGCTCTCTACGAGCAGTACTTC. Protein sequence: CASSGGLAALYEQYF.

The rearrangement uses TRBV4-3 and TRBJ1-5; 8 nucleotides align to TRBD1. Germline V CDR1 and CDR2: LGHNA, YSLEER. The V gene end was trimmed by 0 bases and the J gene end by 6 bases; junction bases not matched to a gene: 7. This CDR3 spans 16 amino acids. CDR3 coding DNA: TGCGCCAGCAGCCAAGATCGGCAGGGGGCAGGTCAGCCCCAGCATTTT. Amino acids: CASSQDRQGAGQPQHF.

This chain links TRBV6-4 with TRBJ1-5; 9 bases match TRBD1. This CDR3 contains 18 residues. CDR1 and CDR2 from the germline V gene are MRHNA and SNTAGT. V shed 4 bases, J shed 6 bases, and the junction held 16 bases outside the gene matches. CDR3 loop: CASSGAGPGTGLGQPQHF. The CDR3 nucleotides read TGTGCCAGCAGTGGCGCCGGTCCCGGGACAGGGCTCGGTCAGCCCCAGCATTTT.

The gene calls are TRBV19 and TRBJ2-5; the match to TRBD1 covers 11 bases. Germline CDR1 is LNHDA and CDR2 is SQIVND (reference sequence). The CDR3 runs to 13 residues. The V gene end was trimmed by 9 bases and the J gene end by 5 bases; junction bases not matched to a gene: 5. The CDR3 coding sequence is TGTGCCAGCGTTCGGACAGGGGGCGAGACCCAGTACTTC. This codes for CASVRTGGETQYF.

The chain couples TRBV4-2 to TRBJ2-7; 8 positions match TRBD2. J was trimmed by 2 bases and V by 0 bases; bases with no gene match: 15. CDR1 and CDR2 (germline): LGHNA, YNFKEQ. The CDR3 sequence is 19 residues long. The CDR3: CASSQDDPTGAGDTYEQYF. The CDR3 nucleotides are TGTGCCAGCAGCCAAGATGACCCAACTGGAGCGGGGGATACCTACGAGCAGTACTTC.

The CDR3 DNA reads as TGTGCCAGCAGGAATTCGGGACAGGGGGCTGAAAACACCATATATTTT. Protein sequence: CASRNSGQGAENTIYF. The genes are TRBV6-4 and TRBJ1-3; 12 bases fit TRBD1. The germline V gene has CDR1 MRHNA and CDR2 SNTAGT. V dropped 6 bases and J dropped 6; count of bases not matched to a gene: 9. There are 16 residues in the CDR3.

This clone has only a few counts. V is TRBV6-4 and J is TRBJ2-2, with 10 bases aligning to TRBD2. CDR1 is MRHNA and CDR2 is SNTAGT in the germline V gene. The CDR3 consists of 15 residues. The V and J ends lost 3 bases and 3 bases, in that order; junction bases with no gene match: 1. CDR3 coding DNA: TGTGCCAGCAGTGAAAGCGGGGGGGACACCGGGGAGCTGTTTTTT. Its translation is CASSESGGDTGELFF.

The gene calls are TRBV11-3 and TRBJ2-2; 9 positions match TRBD2. CDR1 is SGHNT and CDR2 is YENEEA in the germline V gene. The CDR3 is 16 residues long. V gave up 5 bases and J gave up 4 bases; unmatched junction bases: 8. The DNA for the CDR3 is TGTGCCAGCAGCAGGCGGGAGGGCCTAGGCACCGGGGAGCTGTTTTTT. Translating gives CASSRREGLGTGELFF.

This clone was counted between two and nine times. V usage is TRBV7-9 and J usage is TRBJ1-1; 7 nucleotides agree with TRBD1. V shed 5 bases, J shed 9 bases, and the junction held 6 bases outside the gene matches. The V gene's germline CDR1 is SEHNR and CDR2 FQNEAQ (reference sequence). The CDR3 has 12 residues. The CDR3 DNA sequence: TGTGCCAGCAGCACATCGACAGGGAAAGCTTTCTTT. Residues: CASSTSTGKAFF. The entire variable domain, with the rest obtained from reference TRBV7-9 and TRBJ1-1, is as follows: DTGVSQNPRHKITKRGQNVTFRCDPISEHNRLYWYRQTLGQGPEFLTYFQNEAQLEKSRLLSDRFSAERPKGSFSTLEIQRTEQGDSAMYLCASSTSTGKAFFGQGTRLTVV.

V gene TRBV6-6 combines with J gene TRBJ1-5; D perhaps matches TRBD1 (6 bases). CDR1 and CDR2 from the germline V gene are MNHNY and SVGAGI (reference sequence). V was clipped by 6 bases and J by 3 bases, with 12 bases between them. The CDR3 loop spans 14 amino acids. CDR3 in amino acids: CASRTRQVNQPQHF. CDR3 nucleotides: TGTGCCAGCAGGACCCGACAGGTCAATCAGCCCCAGCATTTT.